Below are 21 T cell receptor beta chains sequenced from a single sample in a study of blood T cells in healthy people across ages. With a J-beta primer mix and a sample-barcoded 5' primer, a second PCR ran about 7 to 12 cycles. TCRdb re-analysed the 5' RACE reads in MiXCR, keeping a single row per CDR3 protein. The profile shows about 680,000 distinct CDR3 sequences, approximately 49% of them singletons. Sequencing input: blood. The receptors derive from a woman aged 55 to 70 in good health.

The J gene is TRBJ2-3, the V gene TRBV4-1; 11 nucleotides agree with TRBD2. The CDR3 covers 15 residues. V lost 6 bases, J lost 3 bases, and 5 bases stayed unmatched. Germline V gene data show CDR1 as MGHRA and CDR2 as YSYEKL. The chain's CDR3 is CASRRTSGSTDTQYF. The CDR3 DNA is TGCGCCAGCAGAAGAACTAGCGGGAGTACAGATACGCAGTATTTT.

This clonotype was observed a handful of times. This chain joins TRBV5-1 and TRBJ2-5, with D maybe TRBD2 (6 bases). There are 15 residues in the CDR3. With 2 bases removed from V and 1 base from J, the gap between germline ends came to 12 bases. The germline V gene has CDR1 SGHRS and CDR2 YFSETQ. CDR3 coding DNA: TGCGCCAGCAGCTTTGACCGGGGGATCCAAGAGACCCAGTACTTC. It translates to CASSFDRGIQETQYF.

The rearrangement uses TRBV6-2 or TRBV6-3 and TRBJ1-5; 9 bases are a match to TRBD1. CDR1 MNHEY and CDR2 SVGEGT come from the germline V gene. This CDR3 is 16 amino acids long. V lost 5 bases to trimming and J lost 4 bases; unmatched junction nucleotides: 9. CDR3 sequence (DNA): TGTGCCAGCAGTCCAAGGGACAGGGTCGGTAATCAGCCCCAGCATTTT. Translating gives CASSPRDRVGNQPQHF.

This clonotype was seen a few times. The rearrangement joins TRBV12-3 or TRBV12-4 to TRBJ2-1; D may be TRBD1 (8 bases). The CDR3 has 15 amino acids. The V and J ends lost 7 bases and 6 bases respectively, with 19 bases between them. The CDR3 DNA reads TGTGCCAGCACCGAACAGGGGGGGTCTGTCAATGAGCAGTTCTTC. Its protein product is CASTEQGGSVNEQFF.

CDR3 protein: CSARPRTSGSSYEQYF. CDR3 coding DNA: TGCAGTGCTAGACCCCGGACTAGCGGTAGCTCCTACGAGCAGTACTTC. This chain joins TRBV20-1 and TRBJ2-7, with 10 bases fitting TRBD2. J was trimmed by 0 bases and V by 2 bases; bases with no gene match: 7. The germline V gene has CDR1 DFQATT and CDR2 SNEGSKA (reference sequence). This CDR3 spans 16 amino acids.

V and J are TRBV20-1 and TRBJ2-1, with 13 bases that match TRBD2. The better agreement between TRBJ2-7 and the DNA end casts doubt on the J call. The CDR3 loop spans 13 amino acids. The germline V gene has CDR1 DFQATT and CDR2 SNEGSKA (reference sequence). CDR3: CSAWTSGRSEQYF. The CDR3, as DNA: TGCAGTGCATGGACTAGCGGGAGAAGTGAGCAGTACTTC.

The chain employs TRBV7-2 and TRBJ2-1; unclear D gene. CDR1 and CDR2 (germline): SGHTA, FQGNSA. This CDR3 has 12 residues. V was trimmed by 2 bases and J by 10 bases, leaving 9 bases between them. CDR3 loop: CASSLKSWEQFF. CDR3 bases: TGTGCCAGCAGCTTAAAAAGTTGGGAGCAGTTCTTC.

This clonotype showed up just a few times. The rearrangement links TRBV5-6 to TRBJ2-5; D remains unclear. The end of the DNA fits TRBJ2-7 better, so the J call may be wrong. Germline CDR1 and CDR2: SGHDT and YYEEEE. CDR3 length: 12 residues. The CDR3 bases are TGTGCCAGCAGCTTTGTTAAGGGCGAGCAGTACTTC. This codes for CASSFVKGEQYF.

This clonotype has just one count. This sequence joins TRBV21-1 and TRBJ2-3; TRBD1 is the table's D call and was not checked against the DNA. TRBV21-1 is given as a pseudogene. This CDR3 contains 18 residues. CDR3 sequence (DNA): TGTGCCAGCAGCAAAGGAGCTCTGGGGTCCGGGACCACAGATACGCAGTATTTT. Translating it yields CASSKGALGSGTTDTQYF.

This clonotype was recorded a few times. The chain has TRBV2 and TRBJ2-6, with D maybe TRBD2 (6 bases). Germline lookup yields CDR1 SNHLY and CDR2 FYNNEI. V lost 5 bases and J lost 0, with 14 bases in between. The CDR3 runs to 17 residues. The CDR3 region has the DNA TGTGCCAGCAGTACCCCGTATAGCGGCTCTGGGGCCAACGTCCTGACTTTC. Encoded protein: CASSTPYSGSGANVLTF.

CDR3 DNA: TGCAGTGCTAGACCTAGCGGGAGGAGCTCCTACAATGAGCAGTACTTC. Its translation is CSARPSGRSSYNEQYF. The V gene is TRBV20-1, the J gene TRBJ2-1; 11 bases map to TRBD2. Near its end, the DNA agrees better with TRBJ2-7, so the J call may be wrong. Germline values: CDR1 DFQATT, CDR2 SNEGSKA (reference sequence). The CDR3 spans 16 residues.

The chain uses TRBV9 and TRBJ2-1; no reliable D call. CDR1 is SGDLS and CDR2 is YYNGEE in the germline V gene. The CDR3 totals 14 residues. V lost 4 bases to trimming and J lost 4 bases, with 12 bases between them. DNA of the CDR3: TGTGCCAGCAGCCCACAGCTGGCGTACAATGAGCAGTTCTTC. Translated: CASSPQLAYNEQFF. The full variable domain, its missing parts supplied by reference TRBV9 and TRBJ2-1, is DSGVTQTPKHLITATGQRVTLRCSPRSGDLSVYWYQQSLDQGLQFLIQYYNGEERAKGNILERFSAQQFPDLHSELNLSSLELGDSALYFCASSPQLAYNEQFFGPGTRLTVL.

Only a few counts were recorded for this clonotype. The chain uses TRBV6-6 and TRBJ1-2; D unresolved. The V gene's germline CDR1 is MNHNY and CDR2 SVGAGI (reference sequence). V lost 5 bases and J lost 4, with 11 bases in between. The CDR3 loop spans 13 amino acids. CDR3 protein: CASSPTPLYGYTF. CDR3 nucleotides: TGTGCCAGCAGTCCGACACCTCTCTATGGCTACACCTTC.

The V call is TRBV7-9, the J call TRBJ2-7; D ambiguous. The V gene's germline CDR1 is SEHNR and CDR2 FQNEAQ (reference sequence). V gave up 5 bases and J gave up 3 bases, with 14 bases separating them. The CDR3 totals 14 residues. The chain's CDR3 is CASSLRPRSYEQYF. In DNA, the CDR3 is TGTGCCAGCAGCCTACGTCCCCGGAGCTACGAGCAGTACTTC.

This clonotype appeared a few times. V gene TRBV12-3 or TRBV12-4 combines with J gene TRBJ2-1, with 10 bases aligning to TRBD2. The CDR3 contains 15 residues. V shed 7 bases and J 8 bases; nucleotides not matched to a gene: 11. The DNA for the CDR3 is TGTGCCAGCACCCTAGCGGGAGAGCAACGGGATGAGCAGTTCTTC. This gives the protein CASTLAGEQRDEQFF.

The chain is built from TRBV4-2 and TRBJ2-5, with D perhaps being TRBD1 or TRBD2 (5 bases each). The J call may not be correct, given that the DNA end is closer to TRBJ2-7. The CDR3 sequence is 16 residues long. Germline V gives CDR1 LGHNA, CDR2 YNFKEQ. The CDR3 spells CASSQDSRDRFYEQYF. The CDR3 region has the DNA TGTGCCAGCAGCCAAGATAGTCGGGACCGTTTCTACGAGCAGTACTTC.

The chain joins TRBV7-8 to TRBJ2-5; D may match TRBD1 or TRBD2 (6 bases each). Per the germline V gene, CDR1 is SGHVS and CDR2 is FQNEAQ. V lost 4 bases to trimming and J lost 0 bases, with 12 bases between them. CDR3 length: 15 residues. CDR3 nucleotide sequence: TGTGCCAGCAGCTCGGAGGGGGGACACCAAGAGACCCAGTACTTC. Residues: CASSSEGGHQETQYF. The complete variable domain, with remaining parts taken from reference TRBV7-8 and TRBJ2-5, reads GAGVSQSPRYKVAKRGQDVALRCDPISGHVSLFWYQQALGQGPEFLTYFQNEAQLDKSGLPSDRFFAERPEGSVSTLKIQRTQQEDSAVYLCASSSEGGHQETQYFGPGTRLLVL.

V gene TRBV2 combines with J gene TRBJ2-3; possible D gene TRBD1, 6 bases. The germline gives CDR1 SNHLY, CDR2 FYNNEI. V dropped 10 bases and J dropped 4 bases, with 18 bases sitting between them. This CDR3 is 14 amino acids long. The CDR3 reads CANRQEAVSDTQYF. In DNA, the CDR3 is TGTGCCAATAGACAGGAAGCCGTATCAGATACGCAGTATTTT.

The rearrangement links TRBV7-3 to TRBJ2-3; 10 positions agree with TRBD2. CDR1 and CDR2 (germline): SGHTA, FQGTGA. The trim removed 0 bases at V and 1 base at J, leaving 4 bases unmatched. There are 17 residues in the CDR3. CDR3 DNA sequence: TGTGCCAGCAGCTTAACGCCTAGCGGGAGCGGCACAGATACGCAGTATTTT. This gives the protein CASSLTPSGSGTDTQYF.

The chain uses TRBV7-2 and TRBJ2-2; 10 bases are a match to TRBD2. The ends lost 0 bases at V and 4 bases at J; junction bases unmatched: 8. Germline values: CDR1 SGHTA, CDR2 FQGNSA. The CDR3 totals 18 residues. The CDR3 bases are TGTGCCAGCAGCTTAGCACCTAGCGGGAGTTCGGGCACCGGGGAGCTGTTTTTT. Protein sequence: CASSLAPSGSSGTGELFF.

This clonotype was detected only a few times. The CDR3 bases are TGTGCCAGCAGTGTGCGGGAGTACCACAATGAGCAGTTCTTC. This gives the protein CASSVREYHNEQFF. The V call is TRBV6-6, the J call TRBJ2-1; 7 bases are a match to TRBD2. Trimming cost V 5 bases and J 5 bases; bases outside gene matches: 6. CDR3 length: 14 amino acids. Germline V gives CDR1 MNHNY, CDR2 SVGAGI (reference sequence).